This is a list of T cell receptor beta chains from one sample in a study of blood T cells in healthy people across ages. Using its own MiXCR run on the 5' RACE reads, TCRdb lists one record per CDR3 protein. The sample includes approximately 820,000 distinct CDR3 sequences, under 45% of them seen just once. The sequencing sample was made of blood. The receptors stem from a man aged 60 to 69 in good health. CDR3s include the opening cysteine and the closing phenylalanine or tryptophan. Each record gives: D gene, J gene, clone size, V gene, CDR3 DNA, CDR3 protein. A D gene is named only where the DNA matches it firmly. Clone size is given for some rows only: seen once, a few or many times, or a class if the clone is expanded.

d_call: -
j_call: TRBJ1-1
clone_size: -
v_call: TRBV28
cdr3_nt: TGTGCCAGCACCCTTGCAAGGGGCAAGGGCACTGAAGCTTTCTTT
cdr3_aa: CASTLARGKGTEAFF

d_call: TRBD1
j_call: TRBJ1-4
clone_size: -
v_call: TRBV4-3
cdr3_nt: TGCGCCAGCAGCTCCAGCGGACAGGGGGAAAAACTGTTTTTT
cdr3_aa: CASSSSGQGEKLFF

d_call: -
j_call: TRBJ2-7
clone_size: -
v_call: TRBV2
cdr3_nt: TGTGCCAGCAAGAGAGACGCCTACGAGCAGTACTTC
cdr3_aa: CASKRDAYEQYF

d_call: -
j_call: TRBJ2-5
clone_size: -
v_call: TRBV24-1
cdr3_nt: TGTGCCACCAGTGATTATGGGGAGACCCAGTACTTC
cdr3_aa: CATSDYGETQYF

d_call: TRBD1
j_call: TRBJ2-7
clone_size: few
v_call: TRBV7-9
cdr3_nt: TGTGCCAGCAGCTCCGATTATATATTCGGACAGGGGGCCTACGAGCAGTACTTC
cdr3_aa: CASSSDYIFGQGAYEQYF

d_call: -
j_call: TRBJ1-2
clone_size: -
v_call: TRBV20-1
cdr3_nt: TGCAGTGCTAGCCCCAGCCTCTATGGCTACACCTTC
cdr3_aa: CSASPSLYGYTF

d_call: -
j_call: TRBJ2-7
clone_size: -
v_call: TRBV6-1
cdr3_nt: TGTGCCAGCAGGGGCGGGACCACCTACGAGCAGTACTTC
cdr3_aa: CASRGGTTYEQYF

d_call: -
j_call: TRBJ2-1
clone_size: -
v_call: TRBV20-1
cdr3_nt: TGCAGTGCAAGTCCAGTAGAGGAAAACAATGAGCAGTTCTTC
cdr3_aa: CSASPVEENNEQFF

d_call: TRBD2
j_call: TRBJ2-1
clone_size: -
v_call: TRBV12-5
cdr3_nt: TGTGCTAGTGGTTTGGTTCCCGGGGGACTAGCGGGACCTAGCTCCTACAATGAGCAGTTCTTC
cdr3_aa: CASGLVPGGLAGPSSYNEQFF

d_call: TRBD1
j_call: TRBJ1-2
clone_size: few
v_call: TRBV5-1
cdr3_nt: TGCGCCAGCAGCTTGAAAAGGGCAGGGGGCCCCTATGGCTACACCTTC
cdr3_aa: CASSLKRAGGPYGYTF

d_call: TRBD1
j_call: TRBJ2-7
clone_size: few
v_call: TRBV20-1
cdr3_nt: TGCAGTGCCCCGGGACAGGGTTACCACGAGCAGTACTTC
cdr3_aa: CSAPGQGYHEQYF

d_call: TRBD1
j_call: TRBJ2-4
clone_size: few
v_call: TRBV7-6
cdr3_nt: TGTGCCAGCAGCTTGGAATTCAATGACAGGGGGCGTGAAAACATTCAGTACTTC
cdr3_aa: CASSLEFNDRGRENIQYF

d_call: TRBD1
j_call: TRBJ2-6
clone_size: -
v_call: TRBV29-1
cdr3_nt: TGCAGCGTTGAGCTGAGGGACAGGGGGTCTGGGGCCAACGTCCTGACTTTC
cdr3_aa: CSVELRDRGSGANVLTF

d_call: -
j_call: TRBJ2-6
clone_size: once
v_call: TRBV4-3
cdr3_nt: TGCGCCAGCAGCCAAACTTGCTCTGGGGCCAACGTCCTGACTTTC
cdr3_aa: CASSQTCSGANVLTF

d_call: TRBD2
j_call: TRBJ2-7
clone_size: few
v_call: TRBV7-2
cdr3_nt: TGTGCCAGCAGCGCTACCGGGACTAGCGAGAAGTACTTC
cdr3_aa: CASSATGTSEKYF

d_call: -
j_call: TRBJ2-5
clone_size: -
v_call: TRBV20-1
cdr3_nt: TGCAGTGGACTAAGGGGAGAGACCCAGTACTTC
cdr3_aa: CSGLRGETQYF

d_call: TRBD1
j_call: TRBJ1-5
clone_size: many
v_call: TRBV5-1
cdr3_nt: TGCGCCAGCAGCTTGGGACAGGGGGATCAGCCCCAGCATTTT
cdr3_aa: CASSLGQGDQPQHF

d_call: -
j_call: TRBJ2-7
clone_size: -
v_call: TRBV20-1
cdr3_nt: TGCAGTGCTAGTGTGGGACAAGGGGTCCACGAGCAGTACTTC
cdr3_aa: CSASVGQGVHEQYF

d_call: TRBD1
j_call: TRBJ2-7
clone_size: few
v_call: TRBV29-1
cdr3_nt: TGCAGCGTTGCCAGGACAGGGTCCAACGAGCAGTACTTC
cdr3_aa: CSVARTGSNEQYF

d_call: -
j_call: TRBJ2-2
clone_size: once
v_call: TRBV7-2
cdr3_nt: TGTGCCAGCCGATGGGGCGCGTCCGGGGAGCTGTTTTTT
cdr3_aa: CASRWGASGELFF

d_call: -
j_call: TRBJ2-7
clone_size: few
v_call: TRBV12-3/TRBV12-4
cdr3_nt: TGTGCCAGGCAGCGGTGGGGCTACGAGCAGTACTTC
cdr3_aa: CARQRWGYEQYF

d_call: TRBD1
j_call: TRBJ1-2
clone_size: few
v_call: TRBV15
cdr3_nt: TGTGCCACCAGCAGTCGACAGGGTAGCGGGAACTATGGCTACACCTTC
cdr3_aa: CATSSRQGSGNYGYTF

d_call: -
j_call: TRBJ2-3
clone_size: once
v_call: TRBV5-1
cdr3_nt: TGCGCCAGCAGCTCGTTACCTTCAGATACGCAGTATTTT
cdr3_aa: CASSSLPSDTQYF

d_call: TRBD2
j_call: TRBJ2-7
clone_size: -
v_call: TRBV7-3
cdr3_nt: TGTGCCAGCAGCTTACTAGCGGGAATATACGAGCAGTACTTC
cdr3_aa: CASSLLAGIYEQYF

d_call: -
j_call: TRBJ2-3
clone_size: -
v_call: TRBV20-1
cdr3_nt: TGCAGTGGTAAGGGGCCCACTAGCACAGATACGCAGTATTTT
cdr3_aa: CSGKGPTSTDTQYF

d_call: TRBD2
j_call: TRBJ2-1
clone_size: few
v_call: TRBV10-3
cdr3_nt: TGTGCCATCAGTGATAGGGCTAGCGGGGGTGATGAGCAGTTCTTC
cdr3_aa: CAISDRASGGDEQFF

d_call: -
j_call: TRBJ1-2
clone_size: -
v_call: TRBV6-2/TRBV6-3
cdr3_nt: TGTGCCAGCAGTTACCAAGCGGGGACCACTTCTCGAGCTAACTATGGCTACACCTTC
cdr3_aa: CASSYQAGTTSRANYGYTF

d_call: TRBD2
j_call: TRBJ2-3
clone_size: few
v_call: TRBV12-3/TRBV12-4
cdr3_nt: TGTGCCAGCAGTTTGAAGCGGGGTTCGGGAGATACGCAGTATTTT
cdr3_aa: CASSLKRGSGDTQYF

d_call: -
j_call: TRBJ1-1
clone_size: -
v_call: TRBV20-1
cdr3_nt: TGCAGTGCCCAGAGGAGATCAGCCTTGAACACTGAAGCTTTCTTT
cdr3_aa: CSAQRRSALNTEAFF

d_call: -
j_call: TRBJ1-1
clone_size: many
v_call: TRBV7-9
cdr3_nt: TGTGCCAGCAGCCCCAGCGGGGGCACTGAAGCTTTCTTT
cdr3_aa: CASSPSGGTEAFF

d_call: -
j_call: TRBJ1-1
clone_size: few
v_call: TRBV7-2
cdr3_nt: TGTGCCAGCAGCGCGACCGCGGTTGACGGCACTGAAGCTTTCTTT
cdr3_aa: CASSATAVDGTEAFF

d_call: TRBD1
j_call: TRBJ1-1
clone_size: -
v_call: TRBV5-1
cdr3_nt: TGCGCCAGCAGCTTTATCCCGGGACAGGGAGGGACTGAAGCTTTCTTT
cdr3_aa: CASSFIPGQGGTEAFF

d_call: -
j_call: TRBJ1-3
clone_size: -
v_call: TRBV20-1
cdr3_nt: TGCAGTGCTATTTTGCCTCAAGGAAACACCATATATTTT
cdr3_aa: CSAILPQGNTIYF

d_call: -
j_call: TRBJ2-7
clone_size: many
v_call: TRBV29-1
cdr3_nt: TGCAGCGCTGGAATGGACGAGCAGTACTTC
cdr3_aa: CSAGMDEQYF

d_call: -
j_call: TRBJ1-2
clone_size: -
v_call: TRBV7-2
cdr3_nt: TGTGCCAGCAACCTTCCCCCGGGAGGGGGCTACACCTTC
cdr3_aa: CASNLPPGGGYTF

d_call: -
j_call: TRBJ2-7
clone_size: -
v_call: TRBV6-1
cdr3_nt: TGTGCCAGCAGTGTGCAGGGGGGGAGGTACGAGCAGTACTTC
cdr3_aa: CASSVQGGRYEQYF

d_call: TRBD2
j_call: TRBJ2-7
clone_size: few
v_call: TRBV20-1
cdr3_nt: TGCAGTGCTAGTGATTCGGTGGGGGGGTCTAGCTACGAGCAGTACTTC
cdr3_aa: CSASDSVGGSSYEQYF

d_call: TRBD2
j_call: TRBJ2-2
clone_size: many
v_call: TRBV29-1
cdr3_nt: TGCAGCGTCATAGCGGGGGCCTACACCGGGGAGCTGTTTTTT
cdr3_aa: CSVIAGAYTGELFF

d_call: -
j_call: TRBJ2-7
clone_size: -
v_call: TRBV6-4
cdr3_nt: TGTGCCAGCAGGGAAGCCTTCTCCTACGAGCAGTACTTC
cdr3_aa: CASREAFSYEQYF

d_call: -
j_call: TRBJ2-7
clone_size: -
v_call: TRBV3-1
cdr3_nt: TGTGCCAGCAGCCGTGGACAGCGGGCGTGGGAGCAGTACTTC
cdr3_aa: CASSRGQRAWEQYF

d_call: -
j_call: TRBJ2-2
clone_size: -
v_call: TRBV4-3
cdr3_nt: TGCGCCAGCAGCCACTCCTTCCGGGGCTCGGGAGGGGAGCTGTTTTTT
cdr3_aa: CASSHSFRGSGGELFF

d_call: TRBD1
j_call: TRBJ1-2
clone_size: -
v_call: TRBV30
cdr3_nt: TGTGCCTGGAGTAAACCCGGGACAGGAACCTATGGCTACACCTTC
cdr3_aa: CAWSKPGTGTYGYTF

d_call: TRBD2
j_call: TRBJ2-1
clone_size: once
v_call: TRBV7-2
cdr3_nt: TGTGCCAGCAGCTTAGTTTCCTTAGCGGGGGGAAGAAAAAATGTGCAGTTCTTC
cdr3_aa: CASSLVSLAGGRKNVQFF

d_call: -
j_call: TRBJ1-5
clone_size: -
v_call: TRBV6-5
cdr3_nt: TGTGCCAGCAGTCTGACGGCGTCCGAGCCCCAGCATTTT
cdr3_aa: CASSLTASEPQHF

d_call: -
j_call: TRBJ2-5
clone_size: -
v_call: TRBV4-1
cdr3_nt: TGCGCCAGCAGCCAAGAGGTGCCGGGCGCAAAGACCCAGTACTTC
cdr3_aa: CASSQEVPGAKTQYF

d_call: TRBD1
j_call: TRBJ2-7
clone_size: -
v_call: TRBV4-1
cdr3_nt: TGCGCCAGCAGCGAGGGGGCCCAGTACGAGCAGTACTTC
cdr3_aa: CASSEGAQYEQYF

d_call: -
j_call: TRBJ2-7
clone_size: few
v_call: TRBV2
cdr3_nt: TGTGCCAGCTTGGCAGGGGACTTGAACGAGCAGTACTTC
cdr3_aa: CASLAGDLNEQYF

d_call: TRBD1
j_call: TRBJ2-5
clone_size: few
v_call: TRBV7-9
cdr3_nt: TGTGCCAGCAGCCTAGGGGACAGAACCCAAGAGACCCAGTACTTC
cdr3_aa: CASSLGDRTQETQYF

d_call: -
j_call: TRBJ2-1
clone_size: few
v_call: TRBV9
cdr3_nt: TGTGCCAGCAGCGTAGAGGCACTGAGCTCCTACAATGAGCAGTTCTTC
cdr3_aa: CASSVEALSSYNEQFF

d_call: -
j_call: TRBJ2-6
clone_size: -
v_call: TRBV6-6
cdr3_nt: TGTGCCAGCAAGGAGGCCACTGGGGCCAACGTCCTGACTTTC
cdr3_aa: CASKEATGANVLTF